This T cell receptor (beta chain) was identified during a study of vaccination effects on CD4 cells after COVID-19. This CDR3 has 13 amino acids. CDR1 SQVTM and CDR2 ANQGSEA come from the germline V gene. The V gene lost 4 bases and the J gene lost 4 bases, with 12 bases spanning the gap. As concerns this clone: Its antigen is not identified.

Here immunoSEQ multiplex PCR was the method, and the copy in TCRdb shows in-frame clones only, minus some. The sample shows nearly 45,000 clones, roughly two thirds of them seen only once. CD4+ T cells specific for antigen were expanded with viral peptide pools by the ViraFEST assay before sequencing. Upon completion of about 10 days in culture, CD4+ T cells were isolated. Infection with SARS-CoV-2 occurred in the person between March and December 2020, and PCR confirmed it. This receptor was taken from a human donor who had a prior SARS-CoV-2 infection. The chain joins TRBV29-1 to TRBJ2-3; D unclear. The sequences come from CD4+ T cells from PBMCs cultured with a peptide pool, collected before COVID-19 vaccination. The CDR3 here is CSVGLIGADTQYF. The CDR3 DNA sequence: TGCAGCGTTGGCCTCATAGGCGCAGATACGCAGTATTTT.